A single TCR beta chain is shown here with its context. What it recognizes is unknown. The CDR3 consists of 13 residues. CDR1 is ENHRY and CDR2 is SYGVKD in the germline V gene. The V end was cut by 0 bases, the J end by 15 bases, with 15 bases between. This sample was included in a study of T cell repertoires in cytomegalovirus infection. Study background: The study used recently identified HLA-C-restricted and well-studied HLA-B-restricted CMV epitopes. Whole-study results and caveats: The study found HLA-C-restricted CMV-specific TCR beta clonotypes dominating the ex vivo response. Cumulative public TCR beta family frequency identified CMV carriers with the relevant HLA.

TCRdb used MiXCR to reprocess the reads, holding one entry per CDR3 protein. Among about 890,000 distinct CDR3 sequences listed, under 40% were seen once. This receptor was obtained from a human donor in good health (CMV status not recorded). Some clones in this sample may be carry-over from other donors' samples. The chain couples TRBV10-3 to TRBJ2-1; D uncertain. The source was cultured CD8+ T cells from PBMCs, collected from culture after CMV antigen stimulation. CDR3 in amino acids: CAISESEWVWLFF. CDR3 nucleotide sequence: TGTGCCATCAGTGAGTCCGAGTGGGTATGGCTGTTCTTC.